This TCR beta chain emerged from a study of beta chain features in type 1 diabetes. Study overall: Age, gender and cell yields were alike across patients and healthy donors.

TCRB transcripts that were expressed got sequenced, as all of the isolated RNA had been reverse transcribed. Here immunoSEQ multiplex PCR was the method, and the copy in TCRdb shows in-frame clones only, minus some. The sample contains fewer than 350,000 clones, about 15% of which appear only once. CD4+ cells of the naive, central memory, regulatory and stem cell-like memory types were sorted via CD45RO/CCR7/CD25/CD127/CD95/CD27. Study-wide points: Significant though moderate, a shortening of TCRB CDR3s appeared in all four CD4+ subsets of Type 1 diabetes patients. Within the patient group, naive, central memory and Treg TCRB repertoires appeared more similar to each other than within healthy donors.

As concerns this clone: The antigen is not known.

Germline V lookup: CDR1 WNHNN, CDR2 SYGVQD (reference sequence). CDR3 length equals 15 residues. The V gene lost 3 bases and the J gene lost 10 bases, with 19 bases spanning the gap. This TCR derives from a man aged 18-30 years with type 1 diabetes. Sequenced input: naive CD4+ T cells from blood. The rearrangement uses TRBV10-1 and TRBJ2-1, with D unclear. CDR3 nucleotide sequence: TGCGCCAGCAGTGAAGGTCAGTGGAGTACTCAGGAGCAGTTCTTC. It specifies CASSEGQWSTQEQFF.